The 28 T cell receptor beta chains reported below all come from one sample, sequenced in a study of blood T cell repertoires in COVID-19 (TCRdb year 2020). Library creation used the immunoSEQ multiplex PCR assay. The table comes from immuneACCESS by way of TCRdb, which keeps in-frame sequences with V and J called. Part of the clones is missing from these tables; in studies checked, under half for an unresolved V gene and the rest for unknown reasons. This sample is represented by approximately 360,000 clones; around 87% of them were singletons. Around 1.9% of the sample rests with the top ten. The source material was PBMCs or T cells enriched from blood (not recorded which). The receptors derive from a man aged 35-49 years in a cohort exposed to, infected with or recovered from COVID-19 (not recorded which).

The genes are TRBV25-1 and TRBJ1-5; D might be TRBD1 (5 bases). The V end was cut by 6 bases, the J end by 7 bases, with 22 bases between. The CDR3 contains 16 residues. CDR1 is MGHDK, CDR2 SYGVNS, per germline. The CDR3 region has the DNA TGTGCCAGCAGCCCAGGGACGCGGGGGAGAGGGCAGCCCCAGCATTTT. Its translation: CASSPGTRGRGQPQHF.

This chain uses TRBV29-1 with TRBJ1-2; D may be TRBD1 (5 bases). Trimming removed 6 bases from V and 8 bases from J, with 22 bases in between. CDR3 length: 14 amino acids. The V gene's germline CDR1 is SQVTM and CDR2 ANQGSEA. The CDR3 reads CSVYRRDPVDGYTF. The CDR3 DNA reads TGCAGCGTATACCGGAGGGACCCCGTCGACGGCTACACCTTC.

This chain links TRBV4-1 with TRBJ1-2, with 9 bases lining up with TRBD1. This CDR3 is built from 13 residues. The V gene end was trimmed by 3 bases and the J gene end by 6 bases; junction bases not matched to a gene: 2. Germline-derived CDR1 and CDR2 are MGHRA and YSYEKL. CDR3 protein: CASSQDRGNGYTF. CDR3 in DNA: TGCGCCAGCAGCCAGGACAGGGGAAATGGCTACACCTTC.

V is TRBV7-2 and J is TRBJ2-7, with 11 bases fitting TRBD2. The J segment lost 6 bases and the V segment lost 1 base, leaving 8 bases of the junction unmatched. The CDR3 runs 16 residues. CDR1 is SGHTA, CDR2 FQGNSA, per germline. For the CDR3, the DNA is TGTGCCAGCAGCTTAGTGCCCACTAGCGGGAGACGCGAGCAGTACTTC. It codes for CASSLVPTSGRREQYF.

The CDR3 DNA is TGTGCCAGCAGTCCCCGACAGACTCTGAGCTCTGGAAACACCATATATTTT. Translating it yields CASSPRQTLSSGNTIYF. V is TRBV27 and J is TRBJ1-3; tentative D call: TRBD1 (5 bases). Germline values: CDR1 MNHEY, CDR2 SMNVEV (reference sequence). Trimming took off 5 bases at V and 0 bases at J, with 17 bases between the two ends. The CDR3 is made up of 17 amino acids.

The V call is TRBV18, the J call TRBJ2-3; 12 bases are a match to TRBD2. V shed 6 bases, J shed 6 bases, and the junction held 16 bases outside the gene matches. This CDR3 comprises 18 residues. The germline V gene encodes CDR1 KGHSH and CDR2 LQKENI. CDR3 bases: TGTGCCAGCTCCTCTCCTCCGACTAGCGGGAGTGTAAGGGATACGCAGTATTTT. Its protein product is CASSSPPTSGSVRDTQYF.

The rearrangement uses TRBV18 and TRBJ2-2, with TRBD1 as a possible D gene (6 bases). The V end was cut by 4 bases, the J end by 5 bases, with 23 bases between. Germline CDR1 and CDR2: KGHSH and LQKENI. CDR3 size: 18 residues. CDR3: CASSQQGLPRGGTGELFF. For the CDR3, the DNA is TGTGCCAGCTCACAACAAGGATTACCCCGAGGGGGTACCGGGGAGCTGTTTTTT.

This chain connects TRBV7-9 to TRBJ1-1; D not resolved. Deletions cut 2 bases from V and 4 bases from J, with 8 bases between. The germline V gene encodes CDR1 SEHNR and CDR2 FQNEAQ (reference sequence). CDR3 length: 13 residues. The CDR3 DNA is TGTGCCAGCAGCTTACTGATCGGCACTGAAGCTTTCTTT. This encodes CASSLLIGTEAFF.

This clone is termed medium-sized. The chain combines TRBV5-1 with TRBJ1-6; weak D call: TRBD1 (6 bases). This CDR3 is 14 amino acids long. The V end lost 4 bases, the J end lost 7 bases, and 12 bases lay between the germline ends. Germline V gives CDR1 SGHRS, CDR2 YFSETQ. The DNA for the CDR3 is TGCGCCAGCAGCAACGGACAGCCGAATTCACCCCTCCACTTT. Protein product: CASSNGQPNSPLHF.

The CDR3 DNA reads TGTGCCAGCAGTGAAGGAGGGGCTATTACAGGGACCTACGGCTACACCTTC. Protein product: CASSEGGAITGTYGYTF. The chain combines TRBV2 with TRBJ1-2; D possibly corresponds to TRBD1 (6 bases). This CDR3 has 17 residues. CDR1 and CDR2 (germline): SNHLY, FYNNEI. The V end was cut by 1 base, the J end by 8 bases, with 23 bases between.

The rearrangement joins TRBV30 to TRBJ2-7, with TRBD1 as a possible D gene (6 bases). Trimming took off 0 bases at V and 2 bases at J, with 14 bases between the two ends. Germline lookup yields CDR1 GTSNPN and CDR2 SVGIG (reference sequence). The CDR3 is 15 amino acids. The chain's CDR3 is CAWSVPRGWTYEQYF. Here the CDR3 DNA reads TGTGCCTGGAGTGTACCGAGGGGGTGGACCTACGAGCAGTACTTC.

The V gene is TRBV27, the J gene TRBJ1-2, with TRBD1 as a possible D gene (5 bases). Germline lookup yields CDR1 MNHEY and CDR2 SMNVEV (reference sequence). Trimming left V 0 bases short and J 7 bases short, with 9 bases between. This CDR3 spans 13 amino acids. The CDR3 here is CASSLSGGGGYTF. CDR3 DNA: TGTGCCAGCAGTTTATCTGGGGGAGGTGGCTACACCTTC.

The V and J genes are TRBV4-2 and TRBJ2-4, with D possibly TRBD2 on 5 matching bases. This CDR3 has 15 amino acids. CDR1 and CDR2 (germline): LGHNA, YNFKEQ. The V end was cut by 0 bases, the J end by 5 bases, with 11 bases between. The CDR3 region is CASSQDGGGENIQYF. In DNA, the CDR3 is TGTGCCAGCAGCCAAGATGGAGGTGGTGAAAACATTCAGTACTTC.

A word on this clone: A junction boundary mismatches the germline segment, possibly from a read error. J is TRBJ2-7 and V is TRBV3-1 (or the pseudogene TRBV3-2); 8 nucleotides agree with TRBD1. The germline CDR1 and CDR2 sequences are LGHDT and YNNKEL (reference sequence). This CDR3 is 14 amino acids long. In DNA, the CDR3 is TGTGCCAGCAGCAAAGACAGGGGCCCGTACGAGCAGTACTTC. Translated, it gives CASSKDRGPYEQYF.

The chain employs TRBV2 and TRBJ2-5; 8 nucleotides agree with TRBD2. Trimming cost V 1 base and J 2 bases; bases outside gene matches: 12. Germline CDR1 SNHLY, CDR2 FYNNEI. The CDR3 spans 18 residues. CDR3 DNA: TGTGCCAGCAGTGAAGGGGGGCCTGCTAGCGGGTTACAAGAGACCCAGTACTTC. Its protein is CASSEGGPASGLQETQYF.

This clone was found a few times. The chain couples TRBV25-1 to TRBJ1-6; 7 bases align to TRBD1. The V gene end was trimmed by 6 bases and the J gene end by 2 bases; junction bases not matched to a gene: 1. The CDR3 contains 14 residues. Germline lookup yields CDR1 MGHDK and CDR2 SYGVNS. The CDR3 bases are TGTGCCAGCAGGGGGACAGCCTATAATTCACCCCTCCACTTT. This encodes CASRGTAYNSPLHF.

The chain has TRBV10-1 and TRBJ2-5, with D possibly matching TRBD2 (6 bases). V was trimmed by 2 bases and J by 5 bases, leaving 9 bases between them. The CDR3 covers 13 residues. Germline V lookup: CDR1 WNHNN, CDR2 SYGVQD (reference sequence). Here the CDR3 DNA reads TGCGCCAGCAGTGAGGTCCGGGGGGAGACCCAGTACTTC. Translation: CASSEVRGETQYF.

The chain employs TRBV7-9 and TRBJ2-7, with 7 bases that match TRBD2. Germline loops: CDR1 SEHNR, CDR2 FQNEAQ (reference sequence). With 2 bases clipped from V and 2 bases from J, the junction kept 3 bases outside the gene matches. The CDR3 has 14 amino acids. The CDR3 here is CASSLMAGAYEQYF. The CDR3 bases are TGTGCCAGCAGCTTAATGGCGGGAGCCTACGAGCAGTACTTC.

The CDR3, as DNA: TGCGCCAGCAGTGAATCAGCGGGAGTCAGCCGGGAGACCCAGTACTTC. Amino acid sequence: CASSESAGVSRETQYF. This rearrangement joins TRBV10-1 to TRBJ2-5; 8 nucleotides agree with TRBD2. Looked up from germline, CDR1 is WNHNN and CDR2 is SYGVQD (reference sequence). The CDR3 totals 16 residues. Germline trimming cut 3 bases from V and 5 bases from J; bases unmatched to any gene: 11.

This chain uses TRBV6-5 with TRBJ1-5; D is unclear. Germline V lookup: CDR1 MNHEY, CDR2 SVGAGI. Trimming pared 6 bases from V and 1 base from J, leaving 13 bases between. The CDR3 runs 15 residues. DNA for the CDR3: TGTGCCAGCAGGGCCTTGACACTCAGCAATCAGCCCCAGCATTTT. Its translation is CASRALTLSNQPQHF.

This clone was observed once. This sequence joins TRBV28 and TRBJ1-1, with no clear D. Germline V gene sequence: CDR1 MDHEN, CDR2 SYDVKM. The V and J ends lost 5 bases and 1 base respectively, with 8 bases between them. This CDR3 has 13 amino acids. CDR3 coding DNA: TGTGCCAGCAGTGGGAGAAGGAACACTGAAGCTTTCTTT. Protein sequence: CASSGRRNTEAFF. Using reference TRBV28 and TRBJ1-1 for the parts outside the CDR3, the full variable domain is DVKVTQSSRYLVKRTGEKVFLECVQDMDHENMFWYRQDPGLGLRLIYFSYDVKMKEKGDIPEGYSVSREKKERFSLILESASTNQTSMYLCASSGRRNTEAFFGQGTRLTVV.

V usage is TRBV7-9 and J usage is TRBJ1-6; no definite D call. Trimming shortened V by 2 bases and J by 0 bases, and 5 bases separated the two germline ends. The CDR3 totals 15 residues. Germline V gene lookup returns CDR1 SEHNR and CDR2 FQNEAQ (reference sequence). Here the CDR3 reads CASSLMRSYNSPLHF. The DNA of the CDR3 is TGTGCCAGCAGCTTAATGCGCTCCTATAATTCACCCCTCCACTTT.

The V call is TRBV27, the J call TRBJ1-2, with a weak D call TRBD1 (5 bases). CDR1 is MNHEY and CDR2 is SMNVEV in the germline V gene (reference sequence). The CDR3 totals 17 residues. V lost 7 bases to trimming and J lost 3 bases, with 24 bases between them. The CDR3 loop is CASNPVPAGWGDYGYTF. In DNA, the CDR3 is TGTGCCAGCAACCCGGTACCAGCCGGGTGGGGCGACTATGGCTACACCTTC.

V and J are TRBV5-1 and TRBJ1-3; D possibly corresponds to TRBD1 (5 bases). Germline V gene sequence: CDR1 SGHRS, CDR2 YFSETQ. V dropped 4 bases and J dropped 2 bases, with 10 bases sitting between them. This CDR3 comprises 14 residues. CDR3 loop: CASSPTGAGNTIYF. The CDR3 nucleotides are TGCGCCAGCAGCCCCACAGGTGCTGGAAACACCATATATTTT.

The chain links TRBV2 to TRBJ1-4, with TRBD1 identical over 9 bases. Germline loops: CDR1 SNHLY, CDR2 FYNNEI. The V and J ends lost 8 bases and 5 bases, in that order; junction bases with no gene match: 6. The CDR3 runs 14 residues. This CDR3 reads CASGGGQGNEKLFF. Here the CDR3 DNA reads TGTGCCAGCGGAGGGGGACAGGGAAATGAAAAACTGTTTTTT.

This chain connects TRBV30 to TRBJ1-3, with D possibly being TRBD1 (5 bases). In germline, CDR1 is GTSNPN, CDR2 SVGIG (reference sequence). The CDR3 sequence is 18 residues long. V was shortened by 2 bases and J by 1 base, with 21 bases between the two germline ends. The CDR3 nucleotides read TGTGCCTGGAGTCGATCCGGTAGTGCCGGGACTTCTGGAAACACCATATATTTT. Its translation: CAWSRSGSAGTSGNTIYF.

CDR3 DNA sequence: TGTGCCAGCAGCTTGGGGGCCGGGGCCAACGTCCTGACTTTC. Its translation is CASSLGAGANVLTF. This chain links TRBV5-4 with TRBJ2-6; D gene uncertain. The CDR3 runs to 14 residues. The germline V and J ends were trimmed by 0 bases and 4 bases, with 5 bases remaining between them. Germline CDR1 is SGHNT and CDR2 is YYREEE (reference sequence).

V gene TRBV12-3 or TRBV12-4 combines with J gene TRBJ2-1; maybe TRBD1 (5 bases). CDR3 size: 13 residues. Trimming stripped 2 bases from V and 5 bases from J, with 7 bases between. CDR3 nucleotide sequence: TGTGCCAGCAGTTTATTACAGGACAATGAGCAGTTCTTC. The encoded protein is CASSLLQDNEQFF.